These T cell receptor beta chains were read from a single sample in a study of CD8 T cells in Susac syndrome. TCRdb analysed the immunoSEQ multiplex PCR reads with MiXCR anew, one entry per CDR3 protein. The table records 120,000 or so distinct CDR3 sequences, 90% to 95% of them present only once. What was sequenced was CD8+ T cells from PBMCs. The receptor source for this set is a human donor with Susac syndrome. Each CDR3 is given with its conserved first and last residue. The order of the fields is J gene, clone size, D gene, V gene, CDR3 DNA, CDR3 protein. The D gene is left open where the match is weak. Clone size, where shown, is once, few, many, or a class for clones that have expanded.

TRBJ2-5	.	TRBD2	TRBV5-1	TGCGCCAGCAGCATAGGACTAGCGGGGGTGCAAGAGACCCAGTACTTC	CASSIGLAGVQETQYF
TRBJ1-1	.	TRBD1	TRBV6-5	TGTGCCAGCAGTTACGGACAGGGGAACACTGAAGCTTTCTTT	CASSYGQGNTEAFF
TRBJ1-1	.	.	TRBV9	TGTGCCAGCAGCGTAGATGTCCGAACAGGCGGGAACACTGAAGCTTTCTTT	CASSVDVRTGGNTEAFF
TRBJ1-2	.	.	TRBV30	TGTGCCTGGAGTGTACCGGTGGGCTTCTATGGCTACACCTTC	CAWSVPVGFYGYTF
TRBJ2-5	.	.	TRBV9	TGTGCCAGCAGCGACCCCTATGCGGATGCCCAAGAGACCCAGTACTTC	CASSDPYADAQETQYF
TRBJ2-7	.	.	TRBV11-2	TGTGCCAGCAGCTTAAAGGGTGGAGCCTACGAGCAGTACTTC	CASSLKGGAYEQYF
TRBJ2-1	.	.	TRBV20-1	TGCAGTGCCCTTAGTGGGGAGGTATCCTACAATGAGCAGTTCTTC	CSALSGEVSYNEQFF
TRBJ1-2	.	.	TRBV9	TGTGCCAGCAGCGAGGTAGACGGGGGGAGTTATGGCTACACCTTC	CASSEVDGGSYGYTF
TRBJ2-1	.	.	TRBV7-9	TGTGCCAGCAGCTTAGTAGTCCGGGAGAGATCCTACAATGAGCAGTTCTTC	CASSLVVRERSYNEQFF
TRBJ2-2	.	.	TRBV6-4	TGTGCCAGCAGTGACAGTACGAACACCGGGGAGCTGTTTTTT	CASSDSTNTGELFF
TRBJ1-3	.	TRBD1	TRBV12-3/TRBV12-4	TGTGCCACCGACAGGGTGGGCGGAAACACCATATATTTT	CATDRVGGNTIYF
TRBJ2-7	.	.	TRBV30	TGTGCCTGGAGAACTACCTACGAGCAGTACTTC	CAWRTTYEQYF
TRBJ1-5	.	.	TRBV6-5	TGTGCCAGCAGTGGGACACGGGATCAGCCCCAGCATTTT	CASSGTRDQPQHF
TRBJ2-7	.	TRBD2	TRBV29-1	TGCAGCGTTCCCCAGGAGACGGGGGGCTACGAGCAGTACTTC	CSVPQETGGYEQYF
TRBJ2-5	few	.	TRBV6-5	TGTGCCAGCAGTCCCGACGGGGGCGGAGAGACCCAGTACTTC	CASSPDGGGETQYF
TRBJ1-2	.	.	TRBV19	TGTGCCAGTAGTATAGGGGTCAGCTATGGCTACACCTTC	CASSIGVSYGYTF
TRBJ2-7	.	TRBD2	TRBV27	TGTGCCAGCAGTCCTAGCGGGAGCGAGCAGTACTTC	CASSPSGSEQYF
TRBJ2-1	.	.	TRBV2	TGTGCCAGCAGCCTCACTCAGGCATACAATGAGCAGTTCTTC	CASSLTQAYNEQFF
TRBJ1-5	.	.	TRBV12-3/TRBV12-4	TGTGCCAGCAGTCGGGGGAGGTACAATCAGCCCCAGCATTTT	CASSRGRYNQPQHF
TRBJ1-1	.	.	TRBV6-5	TGTGCCAGCAGTACCGGATCCTTTAGCACTGAAGCTTTCTTT	CASSTGSFSTEAFF
TRBJ2-7	.	.	TRBV3-1	TGTGCCAGCAGCAACGACGGCAGGGATCACTCCTACGAGCAGTACTTC	CASSNDGRDHSYEQYF
TRBJ2-1	.	.	TRBV7-9	TGTGCCAGCAGTTTCGCTCCCGGGTCATATGGCAATGAGCAGTTCTTC	CASSFAPGSYGNEQFF
TRBJ1-3	.	.	TRBV7-9	TGTGCCAGCAGCTCACCAGGGTTGTATACGGCCATATATTTT	CASSSPGLYTAIYF
TRBJ1-2	.	.	TRBV5-1	TGCGCCAGCAGCTTGGGACCTAGCCCCTATGGCTACACCTTC	CASSLGPSPYGYTF
TRBJ1-4	.	TRBD1	TRBV7-9	TGTGCCAGCAGCGAGGCCGGGACAGGAGTTGAAAAACTGTTTTTT	CASSEAGTGVEKLFF
TRBJ2-1	.	.	TRBV29-1	TGCAGCTCCTGCCCCCGGGCAGGGGCCTACAATGAGCAGTTCTTC	CSSCPRAGAYNEQFF
TRBJ1-5	once	.	TRBV12-3/TRBV12-4	TGTGCCAGCAGTTTTTCGGGACCTGGCAATCAGCCCCAGCATTTT	CASSFSGPGNQPQHF
TRBJ1-5	.	.	TRBV3-1	TGTGCCAGCAGCAAAGGGACTGCTCATCAGCCCCAGCATTTT	CASSKGTAHQPQHF